Listed below are T cell receptor beta chains from one sample, sequenced in a study of human T cells and chemical hapten exposure. TCRdb reprocessed the RACE reads with MiXCR, giving one entry per CDR3 protein. The sample consists of 95,000 to 150,000 distinct CDR3 sequences, about 13% of them appearing once. The sample here was whole blood, taken in connection with sensitization to the hapten diphenylcyclopropenone (DPC). The receptors stem from a man younger than 35 with alopecia areata. Some clones in this sample may be carry-over from other donors' samples. The CDR3 runs from the conserved cysteine through the conserved F or W. D genes are given only for firm matches. Clone sizes are given selectively: once, few, many, or a class where the clone is expanded.

D: TRBD1
V: TRBV14
J: TRBJ1-1
size: few
CDR3: CASSPLQGAVEAFF
DNA: TGTGCCAGCAGCCCCTTACAGGGGGCCGTTGAAGCTTTCTTT

D: NA
V: TRBV27
J: TRBJ2-3
size: NA
CDR3: CASARLTDTQYF
DNA: TGTGCCAGCGCTAGACTCACAGATACGCAGTATTTT

D: NA
V: TRBV20-1
J: TRBJ1-6
size: few
CDR3: CSARDLTGPNSPLHF
DNA: TGCAGTGCTAGAGATTTGACAGGACCTAATTCACCCCTCCACTTT

D: TRBD1
V: TRBV7-9
J: TRBJ2-5
size: NA
CDR3: CASSSLRTGQETQYF
DNA: TGTGCCAGCAGCTCGCTAAGGACAGGGCAAGAGACCCAGTACTTC

D: NA
V: TRBV18
J: TRBJ1-5
size: few
CDR3: CASSPGQNQPQHF
DNA: TGTGCCAGCTCACCGGGCCAGAATCAGCCCCAGCATTTT

D: NA
V: TRBV6-6
J: TRBJ2-7
size: few
CDR3: CASSYTSGSSYEQYF
DNA: TGTGCCAGCAGTTACACATCAGGGAGCTCCTACGAGCAGTACTTC

D: NA
V: TRBV7-2
J: TRBJ2-1
size: few
CDR3: CASSLLPWGRQFF
DNA: TGTGCCAGCAGCTTACTACCCTGGGGGAGGCAGTTCTTC

D: NA
V: TRBV20-1
J: TRBJ1-2
size: NA
CDR3: CSAEPREDHYGYTF
DNA: TGCAGTGCTGAGCCCAGGGAAGATCACTATGGCTACACCTTC

D: TRBD1
V: TRBV29-1
J: TRBJ2-7
size: NA
CDR3: CSARTGYYYEQYF
DNA: TGCAGCGCCAGGACAGGGTATTACTACGAGCAGTACTTC

D: NA
V: TRBV7-2
J: TRBJ2-5
size: NA
CDR3: CASSLRRPAETRYF
DNA: TGTGCCAGCAGCTTAAGAAGGCCTGCAGAGACCCGGTACTTC

D: TRBD1
V: TRBV5-1
J: TRBJ1-2
size: many
CDR3: CASSSDRVGYTF
DNA: TGCGCCAGCAGCTCCGACAGGGTTGGCTACACCTTC

D: NA
V: TRBV5-6
J: TRBJ1-5
size: NA
CDR3: CASSGHGDSNQPQHF
DNA: TGTGCCAGCAGCGGACACGGGGATAGCAATCAGCCCCAGCATTTT

D: TRBD2
V: TRBV15
J: TRBJ2-3
size: few
CDR3: CATSRDRWRGANYSSTDTQYF
DNA: TGTGCCACCAGCAGAGATCGGTGGCGGGGGGCGAATTATTCTAGCACAGATACGCAGTATTTT

D: NA
V: TRBV15
J: TRBJ2-1
size: NA
CDR3: CATSRVGMVGGNEQFF
DNA: TGTGCCACCAGCAGAGTAGGGATGGTTGGGGGCAATGAGCAGTTCTTC

D: TRBD1
V: TRBV28
J: TRBJ2-3
size: few
CDR3: CASSLGGQGDTDTQYF
DNA: TGTGCCAGCAGTTTAGGGGGACAGGGGGACACAGATACGCAGTATTTT

D: TRBD2
V: TRBV3-1
J: TRBJ2-3
size: many
CDR3: CASSQDPAGDRTDTQYF
DNA: TGTGCCAGCAGCCAAGATCCAGCGGGGGACCGCACAGATACGCAGTATTTT

D: NA
V: TRBV4-1
J: TRBJ1-1
size: NA
CDR3: CASSQDRRGTEAFF
DNA: TGCGCCAGCAGCCAAGATAGACGGGGCACTGAAGCTTTCTTT

D: TRBD1
V: TRBV4-2
J: TRBJ2-7
size: many
CDR3: CASSQDFRTGLGEQYF
DNA: TGTGCCAGCAGCCAAGATTTCCGGACAGGGCTTGGCGAGCAGTACTTC

D: TRBD1
V: TRBV4-3
J: TRBJ1-4
size: NA
CDR3: CASSQATTGEYEKLFF
DNA: TGCGCCAGCAGCCAGGCGACGACAGGGGAATATGAAAAACTGTTTTTT

D: NA
V: TRBV29-1
J: TRBJ2-1
size: few
CDR3: CSVVLGEQFF
DNA: TGCAGCGTTGTCCTCGGTGAGCAGTTCTTC

D: NA
V: TRBV7-2
J: TRBJ2-5
size: NA
CDR3: CASSRDHRDLAQYF
DNA: TGTGCCAGCAGCCGGGACCACCGCGATTTGGCCCAGTACTTC

D: NA
V: TRBV18
J: TRBJ2-1
size: many
CDR3: CASSPRLEQGLYNEQFF
DNA: TGTGCCAGCTCACCACGTTTAGAACAGGGCCTATACAATGAGCAGTTCTTC

D: NA
V: TRBV27
J: TRBJ2-2
size: few
CDR3: CASSYAGPTGELFF
DNA: TGTGCCAGCAGTTACGCCGGGCCCACCGGGGAGCTGTTTTTT

D: NA
V: TRBV28
J: TRBJ1-2
size: once
CDR3: CASSSEEYGYTF
DNA: TGTGCCAGCAGTTCAGAGGAGTATGGCTACACCTTC

D: NA
V: TRBV2
J: TRBJ2-3
size: NA
CDR3: CASRITADTQYF
DNA: TGTGCCAGCAGAATTACAGCCGATACGCAGTATTTT

D: TRBD1
V: TRBV7-2
J: TRBJ2-7
size: many
CDR3: CASKTGAYEQYF
DNA: TGTGCCAGCAAGACAGGGGCCTACGAGCAGTACTTC

D: TRBD2
V: TRBV11-2
J: TRBJ2-5
size: NA
CDR3: CASSGTSGEETQYF
DNA: TGTGCCAGCAGCGGGACTAGCGGGGAAGAGACCCAGTACTTC